This T cell receptor (beta chain) was observed in a study of post-analysis software for immune sequencing data. Study findings and constraints: Higher frequency in patients than in controls was seen for 5 or 6 TRBV segments, with TRBV5-6, TRBV5-1 and TRBV20-1 among them.

V was clipped by 3 bases and J by 5 bases; unmatched bases: 6. The CDR3 spans 15 residues. CDR1 and CDR2 from the germline V gene are SNHLY and FYNNEI. Note on this clonotype: Its antigen is not identified.

Unique molecular identifiers tagged the TCR beta cDNA libraries. TCRdb independently ran MiXCR on the PCR reads; one entry per CDR3 protein. The table has 500,000 to 600,000 distinct CDR3 sequences, 44% seen once. This sequence originates from a girl aged 10-17 years with multiple sclerosis. The chain carries TRBV2 and TRBJ2-1, with 8 positions matching TRBD2. Sequencing was performed on blood. The CDR3 protein is CASSEGSGANNEQFF. The CDR3 DNA is TGTGCCAGCAGTGAGGGTAGCGGGGCCAACAATGAGCAGTTCTTC.